What follows describes a single T cell receptor (beta chain). This clone has just a few counts. Its antigen remains undetermined. No clone much larger than this one lies a single base away; base qualities are absent. The CDR3 regions of human TCRbeta chains were analyzed by immunosequencing. Per the source publication's procedure: TCRs in the repertoires were compared against a reference library of SARS-CoV-2-specific TCRs that had been generated with the MIRA antigen-specificity platform. Breadth was defined as the fraction of unique TCRs that were SARS-CoV-2-associated, and depth was defined as the fraction of total T cells that were SARS-CoV-2-associated. Using the MIRA data, each spike-specific TCR was mapped to the spike region that the TCR reacts to and placed in a CD4 or CD8 class. Log10-transformed breadth and depth values were compared by one-way ANOVA with Sidak's multiple comparisons tests. In its TCRdb copy, this immuneACCESS table keeps in-frame sequences only and misses some clones. Where compared with another copy, unresolved V genes explain less than half of these, and the others have no known cause. The DNA gave D and trimming, while V, J and clone size come from that table. Across this sample there are more than 100,000 clones, with about 90% seen only once. The ten largest make up about 1.5% of the sample.

The CDR3 covers 14 residues, taking in both the cysteine and the phenylalanine. Kept here is only the CDR3 DNA, which spans 42 bases and is read in frame from base 1. V is pruned by 6 bases and J by 3 bases, leaving 5 bases of the junction without a gene match. CDR1 and CDR2 are read off the germline V gene as MGHDK and SYGVNS. The record originates from a study of T cell responses to AZD1222 COVID-19 vaccine (dated by TCRdb to about 2021). With respect to the entire study: AZD1222 recipients with second doses at about 4 weeks or about 12 weeks were pooled, because spike-specific TCR depth and breadth did not differ between schedules. Trial participants were enrolled by age into subgroups of 18-55, 56-69 and 70-plus years, and 148, 28 and 57 TCR-sequenced participants, respectively, were included in these subgroups. TCR sequencing covered more than 230 trial participants: 200 to 220 given two doses of AZD1222 and about 26 given two doses of MenACWY control vaccine.

Results the study describes overall, beyond this receptor: The 56-69-year group was small, and its depth increase did not reach significance, likely because of low power. Conclusions about previously exposed vaccinees are limited because only six or seven AZD1222 recipients were SARS-CoV-2 seropositive at baseline. Vaccine-associated CD4 TCRs spanned the whole spike protein, with dominant responses in regions 160-218 and 743-854. Participants were mostly white British and included more females than males, and it was suggested by the authors that clonal diversity may have been underestimated. Because no day 14 peak-response samples were available, the repertoires could be characterized only after the peak T cell response. Reportedly, close to half of the unique spike-specific TCRs recognized epitopes lying outside the regions that are mutated in the B.1.351 and B.1.1.7 variants. Spike-specific TCR breadth and depth rose significantly after two AZD1222 doses compared with day 0 and with MenACWY recipients.

The sample's time point label, in plain terms: baseline before first vaccination. Vaccinee samples came from UK trials COV001 and COV002, including a single-blind randomized controlled phase 2/3 trial of AZD1222 (ChAdOx1 nCoV-19) in healthy adults. For TCRbeta chain sequencing, PBMC samples were collected from trial participants at day 0 and at day 28 after the second dose. The sample was peripheral blood, taken on day 0 of AZD1222 vaccination. Recombination connected TRBV25-1 to TRBJ1-1; 9 of the junction bases match TRBD1. This sequence was found in an adult in good health. The nucleotide sequence reads as follows: TGTGCCAGCAGGGGGACAGGGAGGTACACTGAAGCTTTCTTT. Its protein reads: CASRGTGRYTEAFF.